This TCR beta chain was captured by sequencing in a study of blood T cell repertoires in COVID-19. Study-wide context: Acute-phase and convalescent COVID-19 samples originated in the United States, Italy and Spain. T cells, B-cell-depleted T cells, or PBMCs provided the cDNA or gDNA that served as material.

The germline V gene has CDR1 KGHDR and CDR2 SFDVKD. Trimming removed 10 bases at V and 7 bases at J, with 15 bases between. CDR3 size: 13 residues. The table came from immunoSEQ multiplex PCR; TCRdb's copy has only in-frame clones and leaves some out. The sample lists around 480,000 clones; more than 70% were seen once. Patients in Seattle were enrolled during active infection, then followed longitudinally. The sequence came from a woman aged 50 to 60 with COVID-19, enrolled during active disease. Sequencing was carried out using peripheral blood. V usage is TRBV24-1 and J usage is TRBJ1-4, with TRBD1 as a possible D gene (6 bases). The CDR3, as DNA: TGTGCCACACAGGGAGCTGCGGGTGAAAAACTGTTTTTT. Translation: CATQGAAGEKLFF.